The clone carrying this T cell receptor beta chain has a handful of counts. The antigen is not known. This specimen belongs to a study of beta chain features in type 1 diabetes. General study points: In type 1 diabetes patients, VDJ junctions had fewer insertions; deletions at these junctions were more frequent.

A sort by CD45RO/CCR7/CD25/CD127/CD95/CD27 yielded CD4+ naive, central memory, regulatory and stem cell-like memory cells. Expressed TCRB transcripts were sequenced because the entire RNA isolate underwent reverse transcription. The data were produced by immunoSEQ multiplex PCR, yet TCRdb's version contains in-frame clones alone and is incomplete. The sample has over 700,000 clones, roughly a sixth seen once. The V gene end was trimmed by 4 bases and the J gene end by 4 bases; junction bases not matched to a gene: 9. The CDR3 contains 15 residues. Per the germline V gene, CDR1 is SGDLS and CDR2 is YYNGEE.

This TCR came from a woman between 18 and 30 years old in good health. The chain is built from TRBV9 and TRBJ2-5, with 8 nucleotides matching TRBD2. Sequencing was done on a sample of naive CD4+ T cells from blood. CDR3 region: CASSPSGSSGETQYF. CDR3 nucleotides: TGTGCCAGCAGCCCCAGCGGGAGCTCGGGAGAGACCCAGTACTTC.